The clone carrying this T cell receptor beta chain was recorded at least ten times. What it binds is unknown. MiXCR, applied by TCRdb to the PCR reads, yields one record per CDR3 protein. The table records about 68,000 distinct CDR3 sequences, over 15% of them present only once. The entry originates in a study of molecular identifiers for immune sequencing clone quantification. Study observations and caveats: Effector cells kept over 99% of their molecules in clones above 20 RNA copies, while naive cells kept under 1% there. Spiked TCR RNA from one Jurkat cell reportedly showed up when mixed among one million naive cells.

V lost 1 base and J 0 bases, leaving 9 bases between the germline ends. CDR1 and CDR2 from the germline V gene are SEHNR and FQNEAQ (reference sequence). The CDR3 totals 15 residues. This clonotype was sampled from a human donor in good health. Some libraries in this study had Jurkat cell RNA spiked in. V gene TRBV7-9 combines with J gene TRBJ1-1; tentatively, D is TRBD1 (6 bases). The sample was naive CD8+ T cells from blood, with Jurkat cell RNA spiked in. Sample subset: FACS-sorted CD8+CD4-CCR7+CD45RA+ naive T cells. Here the CDR3 DNA reads TGTGCCAGCAGCTTAGGCAGGGGTTTGAACACTGAAGCTTTCTTT. The encoded protein is CASSLGRGLNTEAFF.